The clone carrying this TCR beta chain has at least ten counts. The data belong to a study of T cells in Graves' hyperthyroidism and ophthalmopathy. Across the study: Peripheral blood specimens were obtained at initial diagnosis, prior to any treatment.

The CDR3 consists of 14 residues. Germline CDR1 is MNHNS and CDR2 is SASEGT. Trimming took 4 bases from V and 0 from J; bases not matched to a gene: 3. Approximately 9.3 ml of fresh peripheral blood supplied the PBMCs. RNA transcripts provided the source from which TCR beta CDR3 regions were amplified. A first-round RT-PCR of the TCR CDR3 used the HTBI primer set. TCRdb redid the calling of the multiplex PCR reads with MiXCR, one entry per CDR3 protein. The data hold hundreds of thousands of distinct CDR3 sequences, with approximately 24% observed a single time. The origin of this receptor is a woman in her 30s with Graves' ophthalmopathy. The rearrangement joins TRBV6-1 to TRBJ2-7, with 7 bases aligning to TRBD1. Sequenced material: blood. CDR3 nucleotides: TGTGCCAGCAGTGTGACAGGGAGCTCCTACGAGCAGTACTTC. As protein: CASSVTGSSYEQYF.